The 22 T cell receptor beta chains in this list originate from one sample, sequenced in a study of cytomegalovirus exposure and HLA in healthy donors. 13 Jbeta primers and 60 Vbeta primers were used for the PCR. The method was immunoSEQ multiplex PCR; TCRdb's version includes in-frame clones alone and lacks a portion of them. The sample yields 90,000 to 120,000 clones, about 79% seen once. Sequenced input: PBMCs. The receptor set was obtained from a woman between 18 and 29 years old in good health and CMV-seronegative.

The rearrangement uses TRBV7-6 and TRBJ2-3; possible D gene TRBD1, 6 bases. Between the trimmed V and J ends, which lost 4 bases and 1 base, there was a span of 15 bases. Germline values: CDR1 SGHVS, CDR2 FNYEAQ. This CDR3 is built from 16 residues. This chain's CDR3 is CASSSPLWGRTDTQYF. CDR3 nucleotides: TGTGCCAGCAGCTCCCCCCTTTGGGGGCGCACAGATACGCAGTATTTT.

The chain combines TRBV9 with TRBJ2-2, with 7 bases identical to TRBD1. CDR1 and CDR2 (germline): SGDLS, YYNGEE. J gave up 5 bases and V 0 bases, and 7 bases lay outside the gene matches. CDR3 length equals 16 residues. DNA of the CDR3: TGTGCCAGCAGCGTAGAGGGGGCAGGGTCAACCGGGGAGCTGTTTTTT. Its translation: CASSVEGAGSTGELFF.

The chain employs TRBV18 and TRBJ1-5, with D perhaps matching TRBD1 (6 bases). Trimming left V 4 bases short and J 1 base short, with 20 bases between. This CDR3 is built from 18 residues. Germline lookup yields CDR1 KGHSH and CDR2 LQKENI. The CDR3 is CASSREQGTILSNQPQHF. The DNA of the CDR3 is TGTGCCAGCTCACGAGAACAGGGAACGATACTAAGCAATCAGCCCCAGCATTTT. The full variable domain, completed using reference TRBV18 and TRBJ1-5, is NAGVMQNPRHLVRRRGQEARLRCSPMKGHSHVYWYRQLPEEGLKFMVYLQKENIIDESGMPKERFSAEFPKEGPSILRIQQVVRGDSAAYFCASSREQGTILSNQPQHFGDGTRLSIL.

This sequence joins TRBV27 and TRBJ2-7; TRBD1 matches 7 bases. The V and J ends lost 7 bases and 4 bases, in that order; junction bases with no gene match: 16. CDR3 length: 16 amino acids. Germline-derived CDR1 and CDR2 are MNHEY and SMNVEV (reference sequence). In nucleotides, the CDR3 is TGTGCCAGCACCTCTAAACCGGGACAGACCTTTTACGAGCAGTACTTC. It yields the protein CASTSKPGQTFYEQYF.

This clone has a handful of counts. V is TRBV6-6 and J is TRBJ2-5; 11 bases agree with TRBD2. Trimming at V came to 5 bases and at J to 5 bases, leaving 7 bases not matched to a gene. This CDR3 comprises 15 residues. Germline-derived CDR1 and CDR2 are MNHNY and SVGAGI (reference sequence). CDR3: CASSPIAGGGETQYF. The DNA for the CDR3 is TGTGCCAGCAGTCCCATAGCGGGGGGGGGCGAGACCCAGTACTTC.

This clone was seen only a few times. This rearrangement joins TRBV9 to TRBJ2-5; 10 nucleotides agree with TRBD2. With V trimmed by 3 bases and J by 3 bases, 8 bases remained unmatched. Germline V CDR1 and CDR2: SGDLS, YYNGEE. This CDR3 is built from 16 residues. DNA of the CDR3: TGTGCCAGCAGCGACATAAGGACTAGCGGAAAAGAGACCCAGTACTTC. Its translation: CASSDIRTSGKETQYF.

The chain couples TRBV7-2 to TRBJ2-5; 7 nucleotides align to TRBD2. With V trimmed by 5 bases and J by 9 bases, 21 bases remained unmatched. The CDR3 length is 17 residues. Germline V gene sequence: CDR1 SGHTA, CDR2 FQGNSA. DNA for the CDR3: TGTGCCAGCAGCCCAACTTGGGGGGGGGTTTGGTCTTGGGCCCAGTACTTC. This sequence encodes CASSPTWGGVWSWAQYF.

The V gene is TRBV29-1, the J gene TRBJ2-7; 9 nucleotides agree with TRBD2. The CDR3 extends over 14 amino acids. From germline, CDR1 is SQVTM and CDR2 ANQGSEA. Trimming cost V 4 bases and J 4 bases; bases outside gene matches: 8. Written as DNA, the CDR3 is TGCAGCGTTGTCGGGCTAGCGGGAAGTTACGAGCAGTACTTC. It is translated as CSVVGLAGSYEQYF.

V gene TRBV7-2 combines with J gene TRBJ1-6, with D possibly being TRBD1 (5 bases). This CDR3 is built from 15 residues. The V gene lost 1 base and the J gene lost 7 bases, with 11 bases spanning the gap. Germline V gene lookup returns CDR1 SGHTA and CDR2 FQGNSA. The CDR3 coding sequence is TGTGCCAGCAGCTTAGAGGGGCTGAAGAATTCACCCCTCCACTTT. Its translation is CASSLEGLKNSPLHF.

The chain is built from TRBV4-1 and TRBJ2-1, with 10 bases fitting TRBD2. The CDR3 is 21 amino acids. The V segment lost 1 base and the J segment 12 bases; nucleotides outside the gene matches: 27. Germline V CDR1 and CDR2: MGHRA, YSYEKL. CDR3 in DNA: TGCGCCAGCAGCCAAGTCTTAGGACAAGCGGAAGGATCTCTAGCGGGAGTCGGGCAGTTCTTC. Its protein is CASSQVLGQAEGSLAGVGQFF.

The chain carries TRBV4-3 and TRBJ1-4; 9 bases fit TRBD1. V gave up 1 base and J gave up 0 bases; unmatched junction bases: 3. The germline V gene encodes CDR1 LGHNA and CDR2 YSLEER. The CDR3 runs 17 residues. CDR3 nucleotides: TGCGCCAGCAGCCAAGGGGACAGGGATGCAACTAATGAAAAACTGTTTTTT. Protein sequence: CASSQGDRDATNEKLFF.

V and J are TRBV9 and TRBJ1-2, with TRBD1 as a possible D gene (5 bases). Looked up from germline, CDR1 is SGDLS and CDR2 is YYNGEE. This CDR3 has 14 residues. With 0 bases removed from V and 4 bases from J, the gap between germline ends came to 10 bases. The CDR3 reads CASSVDGGTYGYTF. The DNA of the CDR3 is TGTGCCAGCAGCGTAGACGGGGGAACCTATGGCTACACCTTC.

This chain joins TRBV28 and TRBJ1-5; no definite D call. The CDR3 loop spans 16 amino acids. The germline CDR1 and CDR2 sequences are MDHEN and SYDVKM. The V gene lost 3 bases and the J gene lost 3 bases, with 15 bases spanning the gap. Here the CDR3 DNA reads TGTGCCAGCAGTTTGCCCAACCAGGCATACAATCAGCCCCAGCATTTT. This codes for CASSLPNQAYNQPQHF.

The CDR3 region is CASRLPGLAGGPGGGTGELFF. The CDR3 DNA is TGTGCCAGCAGGCTACCGGGACTAGCGGGAGGGCCGGGTGGAGGCACCGGGGAGCTGTTTTTT. This rearrangement joins TRBV28 to TRBJ2-2; 16 bases map to TRBD2. CDR1 and CDR2 from the germline V gene are MDHEN and SYDVKM. The CDR3 has 21 amino acids. The ends lost 6 bases at V and 4 bases at J; junction bases unmatched: 17.

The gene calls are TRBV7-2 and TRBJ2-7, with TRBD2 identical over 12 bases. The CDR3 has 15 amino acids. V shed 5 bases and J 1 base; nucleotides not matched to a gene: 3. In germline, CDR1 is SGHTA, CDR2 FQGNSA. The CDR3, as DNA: TGTGCCAGCAGCACCACTAGCGGGGGGTCCTACGAGCAGTACTTC. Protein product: CASSTTSGGSYEQYF. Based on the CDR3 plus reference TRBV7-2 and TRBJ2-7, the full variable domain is GAGVSQSPSNKVTEKGKDVELRCDPISGHTALYWYRQSLGQGLEFLIYFQGNSAPDKSGLPSDRFSAERTGGSVSTLTIQRTQQEDSAVYLCASSTTSGGSYEQYFGPGTRLTVT.

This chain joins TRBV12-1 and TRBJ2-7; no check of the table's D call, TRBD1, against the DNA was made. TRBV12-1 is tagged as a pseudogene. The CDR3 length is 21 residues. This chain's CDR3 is CASSFWGPRALSAFGSYEQYF. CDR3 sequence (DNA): TGTGCCAGCAGCTTTTGGGGCCCACGGGCGTTGTCAGCTTTCGGATCCTACGAGCAGTACTTC.

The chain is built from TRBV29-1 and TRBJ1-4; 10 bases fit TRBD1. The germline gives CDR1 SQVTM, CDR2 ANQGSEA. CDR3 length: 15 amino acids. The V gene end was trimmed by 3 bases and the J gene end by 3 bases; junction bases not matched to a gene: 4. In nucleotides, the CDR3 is TGCAGCGTTGATGGTGGGACAGGGGCTAATGAAAAACTGTTTTTT. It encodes CSVDGGTGANEKLFF. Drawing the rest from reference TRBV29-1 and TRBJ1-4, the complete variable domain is SAVISQKPSRDICQRGTSLTIQCQVDSQVTMMFWYRQQPGQSLTLIATANQGSEATYESGFVIDKFPISRPNLTFSTLTVSNMSPEDSSIYLCSVDGGTGANEKLFFGSGTQLSVL.

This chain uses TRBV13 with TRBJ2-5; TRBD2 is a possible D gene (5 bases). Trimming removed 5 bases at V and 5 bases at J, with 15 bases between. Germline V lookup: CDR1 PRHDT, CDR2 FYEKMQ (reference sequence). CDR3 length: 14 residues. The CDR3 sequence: CASSLQLEWETQYF. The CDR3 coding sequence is TGTGCCAGCAGCCTACAACTAGAATGGGAGACCCAGTACTTC.

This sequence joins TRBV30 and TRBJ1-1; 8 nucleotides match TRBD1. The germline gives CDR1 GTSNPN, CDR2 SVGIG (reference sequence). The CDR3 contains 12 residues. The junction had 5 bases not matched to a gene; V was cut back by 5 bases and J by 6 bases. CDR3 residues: CAWLTGASEAFF. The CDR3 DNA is TGTGCCTGGCTGACAGGGGCCTCTGAAGCTTTCTTT. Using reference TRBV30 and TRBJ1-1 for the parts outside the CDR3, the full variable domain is SQTIHQWPATLVQPVGSPLSLECTVEGTSNPNLYWYRQAAGRGLQLLFYSVGIGQISSEVPQNLSASRPQDRQFILSSKKLLLSDSGFYLCAWLTGASEAFFGQGTRLTVV.

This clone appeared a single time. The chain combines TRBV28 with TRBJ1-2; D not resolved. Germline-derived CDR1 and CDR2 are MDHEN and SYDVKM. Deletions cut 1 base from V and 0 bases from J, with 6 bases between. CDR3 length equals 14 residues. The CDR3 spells CASSLSGANYGYTF. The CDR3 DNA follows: TGTGCCAGCAGTTTATCCGGAGCTAACTATGGCTACACCTTC.

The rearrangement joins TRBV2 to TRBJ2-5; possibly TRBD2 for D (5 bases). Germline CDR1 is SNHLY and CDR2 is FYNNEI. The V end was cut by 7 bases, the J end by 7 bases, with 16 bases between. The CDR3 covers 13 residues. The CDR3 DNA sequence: TGTGCCAGCACCGGGCCCCTACGGGGGACCCAGTACTTC. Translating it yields CASTGPLRGTQYF.

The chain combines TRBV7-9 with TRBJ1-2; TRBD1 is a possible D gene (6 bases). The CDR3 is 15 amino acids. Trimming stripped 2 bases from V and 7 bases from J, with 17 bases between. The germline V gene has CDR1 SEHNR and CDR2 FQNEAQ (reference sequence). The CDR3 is CASSLLAYEGGGYTF. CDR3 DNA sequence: TGTGCCAGCAGCTTACTAGCTTACGAAGGGGGTGGCTACACCTTC.